This TCR beta chain was recovered during a study of Ad26.COV2.S vaccination and SARS-CoV-2 variants. Study information: COV1001, an Ad26.COV2.S trial, supplied this vaccine-arm donor. The study gave Ad26.COV2.S intramuscularly, once or twice 56 days apart.

This table comes from immunoSEQ multiplex PCR, and its TCRdb copy is limited to in-frame clones, with some not included. The data contain under 300,000 clones, roughly 87% of them seen just once; the ten biggest clones take up less than 3.5%. Study-wide results and limits: Non-spike TCR breadth showed similarity between vaccine and placebo recipients.

CDR1 DFQATT and CDR2 SNEGSKA come from the germline V gene (reference sequence). This CDR3 region has 11 residues. V lost 2 bases and J 4 bases, leaving 5 bases between the germline ends. The treatment was: 19 received Ad26.COV2.S at low or high dose, single or two shots; several received placebo; per-sample allocation not given. Specimens were obtained on day 63 following the first vaccine or placebo injection. Boston provided a donor who was an adult aged 18-55 years. A note on this clone: Its antigen remains unknown.

The TCR was taken from a person aged 18-65 years who received the Ad26.COV2.S COVID-19 vaccine or a placebo. The specimen comprised peripheral blood, sampled in a trial of Ad26.COV2.S vaccine versus placebo. This chain uses TRBV20-1 with TRBJ1-2; D is unresolved. CDR3 protein: CSARSLYGYTF. The CDR3 DNA reads TGCAGTGCTAGATCCCTCTATGGCTACACCTTC.